These 3 T cell receptor beta chains came from one sample sequenced in a study of control samples from healthy donors and cancer patients. Repertoires were generated with immunoSEQ multiplex PCR, while TCRdb's copy carries only in-frame clones and drops some. The sample has about 100,000 clones; about 90% are singletons. The sample taken for sequencing was blood. The receptors stem from a woman aged 18 to 35 in good health.

CDR3 region: CAWCVTPNTSPLHF. The CDR3 DNA follows: TGTGCCTGGTGCGTGACGCCTAACACTTCACCCCTCCACTTT. The V and J genes are TRBV30 and TRBJ1-6; no reliable D call. Germline V gene sequence: CDR1 GTSNPN, CDR2 SVGIG (reference sequence). The V and J ends lost 5 bases and 9 bases respectively, with 17 bases between them. CDR3 length equals 14 residues.

The J gene is TRBJ1-6, the V gene TRBV12-3 or TRBV12-4, with D unresolved. Trimming took off 4 bases at V and 7 bases at J, with 8 bases between the two ends. The CDR3 spans 13 residues. The CDR3 loop reads CASSSGMNSPLHF. CDR3 DNA sequence: TGTGCCAGCAGTTCGGGGATGAATTCACCCCTCCACTTT.

This clone was counted a few times. The J gene is TRBJ1-2, the V gene TRBV30, with 10 bases lining up with TRBD1. The CDR3 covers 13 residues. CDR1 and CDR2 from the germline V gene are GTSNPN and SVGIG (reference sequence). Germline trimming cut 1 base from V and 7 bases from J; bases unmatched to any gene: 3. The CDR3 nucleotides read TGTGCCTGGAGTGCACGGGACAGGGGTGGCTACACCTTC. Its translation: CAWSARDRGGYTF.